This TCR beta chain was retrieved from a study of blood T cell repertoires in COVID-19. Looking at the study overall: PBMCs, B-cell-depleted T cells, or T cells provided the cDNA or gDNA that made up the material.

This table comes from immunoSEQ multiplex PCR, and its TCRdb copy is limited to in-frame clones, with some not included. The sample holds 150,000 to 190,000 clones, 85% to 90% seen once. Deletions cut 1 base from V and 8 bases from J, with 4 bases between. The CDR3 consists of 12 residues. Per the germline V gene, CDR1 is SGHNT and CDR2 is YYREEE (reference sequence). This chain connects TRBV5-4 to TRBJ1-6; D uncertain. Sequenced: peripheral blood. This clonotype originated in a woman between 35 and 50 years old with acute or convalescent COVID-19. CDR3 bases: TGTGCCAGCAGCTTGCGGGATTCACCCCTCCACTTT. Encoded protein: CASSLRDSPLHF. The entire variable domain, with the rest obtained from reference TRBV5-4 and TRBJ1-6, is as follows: ETGVTQSPTHLIKTRGQQVTLRCSSQSGHNTVSWYQQALGQGPQFIFQYYREEENGRGNFPPRFSGLQFPNYSSELNVNALELDDSALYLCASSLRDSPLHFGNGTRLTVT.